The entry below gives a single T cell receptor beta chain sequence along with its context. Method: immunoSEQ multiplex PCR; TCRdb's copy keeps in-frame clones and lacks some. The sample shows 250,000 to 350,000 clones, roughly 80% of them seen only once. The data derive from a study of blood T cell repertoires in COVID-19. The junction had 8 bases not matched to a gene; V was cut back by 0 bases and J by 6 bases. Germline V gene sequence: CDR1 SGHRS, CDR2 YFSETQ. The CDR3 has 15 residues. The specimen was peripheral blood. This clonotype originated in a human donor with COVID-19, enrolled during active disease. The donor label of this sample is uncertain. This rearrangement joins TRBV5-1 to TRBJ1-2; TRBD1 matches at 7 bases. The DNA for the CDR3 is TGCGCCAGCAGCTTGGTAACAGGGGAAAACAATGGCTACACCTTC. Protein: CASSLVTGENNGYTF.